These 22 T cell receptor beta chains share one sample of origin, sequenced in a study of blood T cell repertoires in COVID-19. Assay: immunoSEQ multiplex PCR; the TCRdb copy retains only in-frame clones and omits some. Of 75,000 to 100,000 clones in the sample, about 80% were seen once. The specimen sequenced was peripheral blood. The receptors shown here come from a man between 70 and 80 years old with acute or convalescent COVID-19.

The gene calls are TRBV25-1 and TRBJ1-2, with a weak D call TRBD1 (5 bases). Looked up from germline, CDR1 is MGHDK and CDR2 is SYGVNS. The CDR3 runs to 15 residues. Trimming removed 4 bases from V and 3 bases from J, with 15 bases in between. In DNA, the CDR3 is TGTGCCAGCAGTGCCCACAGCGGGGGGTACTATGGCTACACCTTC. It is translated as CASSAHSGGYYGYTF.

The J gene is TRBJ1-2, the V gene TRBV11-2, with 8 bases that match TRBD1. Unmatched junction bases numbered 5, after V lost 0 bases and J lost 8 bases. Germline V gene data show CDR1 as SGHAT and CDR2 as FQNNGV. This CDR3 contains 14 residues. In DNA, the CDR3 is TGTGCCAGCAGCTTAGACAGGACAGGGAGAGGCTACACCTTC. It is translated as CASSLDRTGRGYTF.

This clone has more than one count but fewer than ten. The rearrangement uses TRBV19 and TRBJ1-2; TRBD1 aligns across 9 bases. Germline lookup yields CDR1 LNHDA and CDR2 SQIVND (reference sequence). CDR3 size: 14 residues. The V gene end was trimmed by 7 bases and the J gene end by 5 bases; junction bases not matched to a gene: 8. The CDR3 DNA sequence: TGTGCCAGTACCCGAACCGGGACAGGGTATGGCTACACCTTC. Protein: CASTRTGTGYGYTF.

The chain couples TRBV28 to TRBJ2-7; 13 bases align to TRBD2. This CDR3 comprises 16 residues. After removal of 4 bases from V and 7 bases from J, the junction contained 10 bases not matched to a gene. In germline, CDR1 is MDHEN, CDR2 SYDVKM. CDR3 sequence: CASSYGGTSGAREQYF. CDR3 DNA sequence: TGTGCCAGCAGTTACGGAGGGACTAGCGGGGCGCGTGAGCAGTACTTC.

This clone appeared a few times. The genes are TRBV2 and TRBJ1-5; TRBD1 matches 9 bases. V dropped 4 bases and J dropped 3; count of bases not matched to a gene: 1. Germline V gene data show CDR1 as SNHLY and CDR2 as FYNNEI. The CDR3 length is 14 residues. CDR3 bases: TGTGCCAGCAGTGCACAGGGGGCCAATCAGCCCCAGCATTTT. This translates into CASSAQGANQPQHF.

The chain has TRBV5-4 and TRBJ2-3; 13 bases are a match to TRBD2. With V trimmed by 4 bases and J by 5 bases, 4 bases remained unmatched. CDR1 and CDR2 from the germline V gene are SGHNT and YYREEE (reference sequence). The CDR3 is 15 residues long. CDR3 in amino acids: CASSNGLAGEDTQYF. The CDR3 DNA follows: TGTGCCAGCAGCAACGGACTAGCGGGAGAAGATACGCAGTATTTT. Using reference TRBV5-4 and TRBJ2-3 for the parts outside the CDR3, the full variable domain is ETGVTQSPTHLIKTRGQQVTLRCSSQSGHNTVSWYQQALGQGPQFIFQYYREEENGRGNFPPRFSGLQFPNYSSELNVNALELDDSALYLCASSNGLAGEDTQYFGPGTRLTVL.

DNA for the CDR3: TGTGCCAGCAGCGTAGCCGGGACAGGTCAGTTCTTC. Its protein is CASSVAGTGQFF. The J gene is TRBJ2-1, the V gene TRBV9, with 8 bases fitting TRBD1. Germline CDR1 reads SGDLS; CDR2 reads YYNGEE. CDR3 length: 12 residues. J was trimmed by 13 bases and V by 0 bases; bases with no gene match: 3.

The CDR3 loop is CASSERDSDSGNTIYF. The CDR3 bases are TGTGCCAGCAGTGAACGGGACTCCGACTCTGGAAACACCATATATTTT. The genes are TRBV2 and TRBJ1-3; tentatively, D is TRBD1 (5 bases). The ends were cut back, 2 bases at V and 0 bases at J, with 11 bases in the middle. Germline V gene data show CDR1 as SNHLY and CDR2 as FYNNEI. The CDR3 has 16 residues.

The V gene is TRBV7-3, the J gene TRBJ2-2; TRBD1 matches at 7 bases. The length of the CDR3 is 13 residues. CDR1 and CDR2 (germline): SGHTA, FQGTGA. V was clipped by 5 bases and J by 8 bases; unmatched bases: 5. The CDR3 sequence: CASSAGGEGELFF. In nucleotides, the CDR3 is TGTGCCAGCAGCGCAGGGGGAGAGGGGGAGCTGTTTTTT.

This chain links TRBV4-1 with TRBJ1-6, with a possible D match to TRBD1 (5 bases). CDR3 length: 16 amino acids. Trimming took 1 base from V and 4 from J, leaving 11 bases between them. Germline lookup yields CDR1 MGHRA and CDR2 YSYEKL. The chain's CDR3 is CASSQGGGRYNSPLHF. CDR3 coding DNA: TGCGCCAGCAGCCAAGGGGGGGGACGGTATAATTCACCCCTCCACTTT.

The chain links TRBV27 to TRBJ1-4; TRBD1 agrees at 8 bases. The germline gives CDR1 MNHEY, CDR2 SMNVEV (reference sequence). The CDR3 contains 14 residues. V shed 8 bases and J 8 bases; nucleotides not matched to a gene: 10. Here the CDR3 DNA reads TGTGCCAGCCGGGCGCAGGGGGCAGGAGAAAAACTGTTTTTT. This codes for CASRAQGAGEKLFF.

The chain is built from TRBV6-6 and TRBJ2-5; a weak D match, TRBD2 (6 bases). This CDR3 contains 16 residues. Between the trimmed V and J ends, which lost 4 bases and 6 bases, there was a span of 21 bases. Germline CDR1 and CDR2: MNHNY and SVGAGI (reference sequence). The CDR3 DNA reads TGTGCCAGCAGTTCCACGGCCGGGGGATCTCAAAAGACCCAGTACTTC. Its translation is CASSSTAGGSQKTQYF.

This clone has a single count. V and J are TRBV7-8 and TRBJ2-7; D perhaps matches TRBD2 (6 bases). The CDR3 loop spans 15 amino acids. Trimming shortened V by 3 bases and J by 7 bases, and 19 bases separated the two germline ends. Germline lookup yields CDR1 SGHVS and CDR2 FQNEAQ. The CDR3 nucleotides are TGTGCCAGCAGCTTTTCCCCAGGGACTTACGAGGAGCAGTACTTC. This sequence encodes CASSFSPGTYEEQYF.

This chain links TRBV19 with TRBJ2-7; TRBD1 matches at 8 bases. CDR1 is LNHDA, CDR2 SQIVND, per germline (reference sequence). The CDR3 sequence is 13 residues long. V dropped 5 bases and J dropped 5; count of bases not matched to a gene: 5. This chain's CDR3 is CASSLTGANEQYF. Written as DNA, the CDR3 is TGTGCCAGTAGTCTGACAGGGGCGAACGAGCAGTACTTC.

The J gene is TRBJ2-7, the V gene TRBV19; TRBD2 agrees at 8 bases. V was pared by 6 bases and J by 2 bases, with 6 bases of the junction left unmatched. Germline V gives CDR1 LNHDA, CDR2 SQIVND (reference sequence). The CDR3 runs to 14 residues. CDR3 nucleotide sequence: TGTGCCAGTAGCTTCACTAGCGGCGCCTACGAGCAGTACTTC. It encodes CASSFTSGAYEQYF.

The chain recombines TRBV15 with TRBJ2-1; 9 nucleotides agree with TRBD2. Germline-derived CDR1 and CDR2 are LNHNV and YYDKDF (reference sequence). The CDR3 extends over 16 amino acids. The V and J ends lost 3 bases and 4 bases, in that order; junction bases with no gene match: 7. The CDR3 here is CATSRQGLAGYNEQFF. CDR3 nucleotide sequence: TGTGCCACCAGCAGGCAAGGCCTAGCGGGATACAATGAGCAGTTCTTC.

This clone is a singleton in its sample. The CDR3 here is CASSPRDRGIYGYTF. The CDR3 nucleotides read TGTGCCAGCAGTCCGCGGGACAGGGGAATCTATGGCTACACCTTC. The chain is built from TRBV27 and TRBJ1-2; 10 nucleotides match TRBD1. The germline V gene encodes CDR1 MNHEY and CDR2 SMNVEV (reference sequence). The CDR3 consists of 15 residues. V lost 5 bases, J lost 4 bases, and 7 bases stayed unmatched.

The rearrangement links TRBV11-2 to TRBJ2-7; the match to TRBD2 covers 7 bases. The CDR3 is 14 amino acids. Trimming at V came to 4 bases and at J to 1 base, leaving 4 bases not matched to a gene. CDR1 and CDR2 (germline): SGHAT, FQNNGV. This CDR3 reads CASSSVGGSYEQYF. CDR3 nucleotides: TGTGCCAGCAGCTCAGTCGGGGGGTCCTACGAGCAGTACTTC.

The chain carries TRBV18 and TRBJ1-2; the D gene is possibly TRBD1 (6 bases). CDR1 and CDR2 (germline): KGHSH, LQKENI. V was shortened by 0 bases and J by 8 bases, with 19 bases between the two germline ends. This CDR3 region has 16 residues. CDR3 coding DNA: TGTGCCAGCTCACCACCTTCCCAGGGGTGGGAACGCGGCTACACCTTC. It translates to CASSPPSQGWERGYTF.

This chain links TRBV7-2 with TRBJ2-7; D not certain. The germline V and J ends were trimmed by 2 bases and 0 bases, with 5 bases remaining between them. Germline V lookup: CDR1 SGHTA, CDR2 FQGNSA. The length of the CDR3 is 13 residues. CDR3 DNA sequence: TGTGCCAGCAGCTTAAGCCCCTCCTACGAGCAGTACTTC. Protein sequence: CASSLSPSYEQYF.

The chain uses TRBV7-6 and TRBJ2-3, with 9 positions matching TRBD2. With V trimmed by 2 bases and J by 3 bases, 6 bases remained unmatched. CDR3 length: 16 amino acids. CDR1 SGHVS and CDR2 FNYEAQ come from the germline V gene. For the CDR3, the DNA is TGTGCCAGCAGCTTATTGGCGGGAGGGCCGACAGATACGCAGTATTTT. It translates to CASSLLAGGPTDTQYF.

The chain carries TRBV13 and TRBJ2-3; D might be TRBD1 (5 bases). The CDR3 loop spans 14 amino acids. Trimming shortened V by 6 bases and J by 0 bases, and 10 bases separated the two germline ends. Germline CDR1 and CDR2: PRHDT and FYEKMQ (reference sequence). CDR3 nucleotides: TGTGCCAGCAGTGACAGTTCTAGCACAGATACGCAGTATTTT. Protein product: CASSDSSSTDTQYF. Full variable domain (remainder filled in from reference TRBV13 and TRBJ2-3): AAGVIQSPRHLIKEKRETATLKCYPIPRHDTVYWYQQGPGQDPQFLISFYEKMQSDKGSIPDRFSAQQFSDYHSELNMSSLELGDSALYFCASSDSSSTDTQYFGPGTRLTVL.